Following are 28 T cell receptor beta chains from one sample sequenced in a study of blood T cell repertoires in COVID-19. TCRdb's table, derived via immunoSEQ multiplex PCR, lists solely in-frame clones and lacks some. The sample records 110,000 to 150,000 clones, 80% being singletons. Sequencing was carried out using peripheral blood. The receptor source for this set is a woman between 45 and 60 years old with acute or convalescent COVID-19.

The chain carries TRBV5-4 and TRBJ2-2; a weak D match, TRBD2 (7 bases). V lost 7 bases and J lost 7, with 17 bases in between. Germline V gene lookup returns CDR1 SGHNT and CDR2 YYREEE (reference sequence). This CDR3 region has 14 residues. The CDR3 sequence is CASLAGGPDGELFF. CDR3 coding DNA: TGTGCCAGCCTAGCCGGGGGGCCAGACGGGGAGCTGTTTTTT.

The chain combines TRBV5-1 with TRBJ2-7; a possible D gene is TRBD2 (6 bases). Trimming removed 7 bases at V and 4 bases at J, with 18 bases between. This CDR3 is built from 14 residues. The germline gives CDR1 SGHRS, CDR2 YFSETQ. CDR3 DNA: TGCGCCAGCGGGATCAACCTTGGGGGGTACGAGCAGTACTTC. Translation gives CASGINLGGYEQYF.

The chain couples TRBV27 to TRBJ2-3, with 7 nucleotides matching TRBD1. The ends lost 4 bases at V and 0 bases at J; junction bases unmatched: 7. The V gene's germline CDR1 is MNHEY and CDR2 SMNVEV (reference sequence). This CDR3 is built from 16 residues. The CDR3 region has the DNA TGTGCCAGCAGTTACAGGGGCCCATCTAGCACAGATACGCAGTATTTT. It yields the protein CASSYRGPSSTDTQYF.

The chain couples TRBV6-5 to TRBJ1-1; D is undetermined. Germline V lookup: CDR1 MNHEY, CDR2 SVGAGI. This CDR3 is 13 amino acids long. Trimming removed 6 bases at V and 4 bases at J, with 12 bases between. The CDR3 nucleotides are TGTGCCAGCAGCCTCGTGGGCCGCACTGAAGCTTTCTTT. Translating gives CASSLVGRTEAFF.

This clone was seen only a few times. This chain uses TRBV30 with TRBJ1-2, with a possible D match to TRBD1 (5 bases). The germline gives CDR1 GTSNPN, CDR2 SVGIG (reference sequence). Trimming took 3 bases from V and 6 from J, leaving 11 bases between them. CDR3 length equals 12 residues. CDR3 coding DNA: TGTGCCTGGAGACAGGAGGGAGATGGCTACACCTTC. It is translated as CAWRQEGDGYTF.

The genes are TRBV7-9 and TRBJ1-5; maybe TRBD1 (6 bases). CDR3 length: 16 amino acids. Trimming left V 2 bases short and J 2 bases short, with 13 bases between. Germline values: CDR1 SEHNR, CDR2 FQNEAQ (reference sequence). Written as DNA, the CDR3 is TGTGCCAGCAGCTTATCCCCAGGGGTTGGCAATCAGCCCCAGCATTTT. Protein sequence: CASSLSPGVGNQPQHF.

This clone was seen just once. DNA of the CDR3: TGTGCCAGTACCCCTTTGGGTGACAGGGTGGGAGATACGCAGTATTTT. This codes for CASTPLGDRVGDTQYF. The genes are TRBV19 and TRBJ2-3; 7 nucleotides line up with TRBD1. The V gene end was trimmed by 7 bases and the J gene end by 5 bases; junction bases not matched to a gene: 15. Germline-derived CDR1 and CDR2 are LNHDA and SQIVND (reference sequence). The CDR3 length is 16 residues.

The chain uses TRBV4-2 and TRBJ1-3, with 7 bases that match TRBD1. Germline assignment: CDR1 LGHNA and CDR2 YNFKEQ. CDR3 length: 16 amino acids. The ends lost 3 bases at V and 0 bases at J; junction bases unmatched: 5. This CDR3 reads CASSQEQGLSGNTIYF. DNA of the CDR3: TGTGCCAGCAGCCAGGAACAGGGGCTCTCTGGAAACACCATATATTTT.

V usage is TRBV11-2 and J usage is TRBJ1-1; tentatively, D is TRBD1 (5 bases). Looked up from germline, CDR1 is SGHAT and CDR2 is FQNNGV. V lost 4 bases and J 5 bases, leaving 11 bases between the germline ends. The CDR3 covers 13 residues. In nucleotides, the CDR3 is TGTGCCAGCAGCTCGTATCCAGGGACTGAAGCTTTCTTT. It specifies CASSSYPGTEAFF.

The chain employs TRBV10-3 and TRBJ1-5, with 8 bases matching TRBD1. The J segment lost 4 bases and the V segment lost 6 bases, leaving 2 bases of the junction unmatched. CDR3 length equals 13 residues. Germline-derived CDR1 and CDR2 are ENHRY and SYGVKD. The CDR3 reads CAIRDRENQPQHF. CDR3 DNA sequence: TGTGCCATCAGGGACAGGGAAAATCAGCCCCAGCATTTT.

V usage is TRBV4-1 and J usage is TRBJ1-2, with a weak D call TRBD1 (5 bases). Trimming stripped 0 bases from V and 8 bases from J, with 25 bases between. Per germline, CDR1 MGHRA and CDR2 YSYEKL. The CDR3 runs 18 residues. CDR3 bases: TGCGCCAGCAGCCAAGATTTAACCCGGGACTCCCTATGGAGGGGCTACACCTTC. It yields the protein CASSQDLTRDSLWRGYTF.

The chain recombines TRBV12-3 or TRBV12-4 with TRBJ1-2, with D perhaps TRBD1 (6 bases). The CDR3 runs 13 residues. V lost 3 bases, J lost 8 bases, and 13 bases lay in between. The CDR3 DNA reads as TGTGCCAGCAGTTTTTCAGGGGCTGGCGGCTACACCTTC. This translates into CASSFSGAGGYTF.

The chain recombines TRBV28 with TRBJ1-5, with D possibly matching TRBD1 (5 bases). V was shortened by 4 bases and J by 4 bases, with 17 bases between the two germline ends. The length of the CDR3 is 16 residues. CDR1 MDHEN and CDR2 SYDVKM come from the germline V gene. This CDR3 is CASSSRNRQINQPQHF. DNA for the CDR3: TGTGCCAGCAGTTCCAGAAATCGACAGATAAATCAGCCCCAGCATTTT.

This clone was picked up a small number of times. The chain has TRBV18 and TRBJ1-6, with 9 bases fitting TRBD1. The length of the CDR3 is 15 residues. Germline loops: CDR1 KGHSH, CDR2 LQKENI. The V segment lost 0 bases and the J segment 10 bases; nucleotides outside the gene matches: 4. The CDR3: CASSPPGQGQSPLHF. CDR3 nucleotide sequence: TGTGCCAGCTCACCACCGGGACAGGGTCAGTCACCCCTCCACTTT.

The V and J genes are TRBV4-3 and TRBJ2-7; TRBD2 agrees at 8 bases. Germline loops: CDR1 LGHNA, CDR2 YSLEER. The V gene end was trimmed by 0 bases and the J gene end by 2 bases; junction bases not matched to a gene: 15. This CDR3 has 19 amino acids. CDR3 bases: TGCGCCAGCAGCCAAGATTCCCCTAGCGGGCTAGGGGTAACCTACGAGCAGTACTTC. This encodes CASSQDSPSGLGVTYEQYF.

V is TRBV25-1 and J is TRBJ1-1, with 8 bases aligning to TRBD1. Unmatched junction bases numbered 8, after V lost 7 bases and J lost 4 bases. The CDR3 is 14 amino acids. Germline V gene lookup returns CDR1 MGHDK and CDR2 SYGVNS. The DNA of the CDR3 is TGTGCCAGCACCCCGACAGGGGCCATCACTGAAGCTTTCTTT. This encodes CASTPTGAITEAFF.

The chain links TRBV6-6 to TRBJ1-5; possibly TRBD1 for D (6 bases). CDR1 is MNHNY and CDR2 is SVGAGI in the germline V gene (reference sequence). V was pared by 0 bases and J by 5 bases, with 8 bases between. CDR3 length: 14 residues. DNA of the CDR3: TGTGCCAGCAGTTACTCGGGGGCAGATCAGCCCCAGCATTTT. Protein: CASSYSGADQPQHF.

The genes are TRBV2 and TRBJ2-5, with D possibly being TRBD1 (5 bases). CDR1 is SNHLY, CDR2 FYNNEI, per germline. This CDR3 has 13 residues. Trimming shortened V by 1 base and J by 7 bases, and 10 bases separated the two germline ends. CDR3 region: CASSEGPTGTQYF. In DNA form, the CDR3 reads TGTGCCAGCAGTGAAGGTCCAACAGGGACCCAGTACTTC. Looking up the rest from reference TRBV2 and TRBJ2-5 gives the full variable domain: EPEVTQTPSHQVTQMGQEVILRCVPISNHLYFYWYRQILGQKVEFLVSFYNNEISEKSEIFDDQFSVERPDGSNFTLKIRSTKLEDSAMYFCASSEGPTGTQYFGPGTRLLVL.

The chain links TRBV9 to TRBJ2-3; D is possibly TRBD2 (5 bases). The V gene lost 2 bases and the J gene lost 2 bases, with 18 bases spanning the gap. CDR3 length: 17 residues. The germline gives CDR1 SGDLS, CDR2 YYNGEE. The CDR3 region has the DNA TGTGCCAGCAGCGTCCGCGGATCGGGGTCGAACACAGATACGCAGTATTTT. As protein: CASSVRGSGSNTDTQYF.

This chain joins TRBV30 and TRBJ2-5, with D tentatively TRBD2 (6 bases). Per the germline V gene, CDR1 is GTSNPN and CDR2 is SVGIG (reference sequence). V was clipped by 4 bases and J by 2 bases, with 11 bases between them. The CDR3 runs to 13 residues. CDR3 in DNA: TGTGCCTGGAACCGGCGGGAACAAGAGACCCAGTACTTC. This encodes CAWNRREQETQYF.

The chain combines TRBV7-3 with TRBJ1-1; D is unclear. V shed 2 bases and J shed 6 bases, with 13 bases lying between them. CDR1 is SGHTA and CDR2 is FQGTGA in the germline V gene. This CDR3 is built from 14 residues. In DNA, the CDR3 is TGTGCCAGCAGCTTATCCCTTCTTAATGCTGAAGCTTTCTTT. This sequence encodes CASSLSLLNAEAFF.

V is TRBV12-5 and J is TRBJ2-7, with a weak D call TRBD1 (6 bases). Germline V gene data show CDR1 as LGHNT and CDR2 as FRNRAP. The CDR3 is 16 residues long. The V end was cut by 6 bases, the J end by 0 bases, with 18 bases between. For the CDR3, the DNA is TGTGCTAGTGGCCTCGGACAGACGGCGGGCTCCTACGAGCAGTACTTC. This codes for CASGLGQTAGSYEQYF.

V gene TRBV6-5 combines with J gene TRBJ2-1; 10 nucleotides match TRBD1. CDR3 length equals 15 residues. V shed 2 bases and J 12 bases; nucleotides not matched to a gene: 10. From germline, CDR1 is MNHEY and CDR2 SVGAGI. The CDR3 region has the DNA TGTGCCAGCAGTTACGGGACAGGGGTCGGGTACGTGCAGTTCTTC. Its translation: CASSYGTGVGYVQFF.

This clone was counted a few times. V gene TRBV10-3 combines with J gene TRBJ2-5; 7 bases are shared with TRBD2. The CDR3 consists of 13 residues. Germline CDR1 is ENHRY and CDR2 is SYGVKD. Trimming removed 4 bases from V and 2 bases from J; junction bases left unmatched: 1. The CDR3 protein is CAISAGGQETQYF. The CDR3 DNA follows: TGTGCCATCAGTGCCGGGGGGCAAGAGACCCAGTACTTC.

The chain couples TRBV9 to TRBJ1-1; 9 nucleotides align to TRBD1. Germline trimming cut 0 bases from V and 7 bases from J; bases unmatched to any gene: 7. Germline CDR1 is SGDLS and CDR2 is YYNGEE. The CDR3 is made up of 15 amino acids. The CDR3 sequence is CASSVDGTGFGEAFF. The CDR3 coding sequence is TGTGCCAGCAGCGTAGACGGGACAGGGTTTGGTGAAGCTTTCTTT.

The chain has TRBV7-2 and TRBJ2-1; 14 bases are a match to TRBD2. Trimming took 5 bases from V and 1 from J; bases not matched to a gene: 10. The CDR3 spans 19 residues. Looked up from germline, CDR1 is SGHTA and CDR2 is FQGNSA. In nucleotides, the CDR3 is TGTGCCAGCAGCACTCCCTCCGGGACTAGCGGGGGTTCCTACAATGAGCAGTTCTTC. Its translation is CASSTPSGTSGGSYNEQFF.

The chain employs TRBV7-2 and TRBJ1-4; a weak D match, TRBD1 (6 bases). The germline V and J ends were trimmed by 4 bases and 2 bases, with 11 bases remaining between them. CDR1 SGHTA and CDR2 FQGNSA come from the germline V gene. The CDR3 extends over 15 amino acids. The CDR3 sequence: CASSSNRVTNEKLFF. CDR3 bases: TGTGCCAGCAGCTCGAACAGGGTGACTAATGAAAAACTGTTTTTT.

The J gene is TRBJ2-1, the V gene TRBV7-2; tentatively, D is TRBD2 (5 bases). The CDR3 consists of 14 residues. Trimming took off 5 bases at V and 4 bases at J, with 12 bases between the two ends. Germline V lookup: CDR1 SGHTA, CDR2 FQGNSA. The CDR3 region has the DNA TGTGCCAGCAGCGCGGACTTCTCTTACAATGAGCAGTTCTTC. Residues: CASSADFSYNEQFF.